This TCR beta chain was identified in a study of cytomegalovirus exposure and HLA in healthy donors. CDR1 is ENHRY, CDR2 SYGVKD, per germline. The V end lost 6 bases, the J end lost 3 bases, and 12 bases lay between the germline ends. The CDR3 is 13 amino acids. Amplification used 60 Vbeta primers and 13 Jbeta primers. The table came from immunoSEQ multiplex PCR; TCRdb's copy has only in-frame clones and leaves some out. The sample lists some 140,000 clones; about 68% were seen once. The sample was PBMCs. This clonotype originated in a human donor in good health. The chain has TRBV10-3 and TRBJ2-7, with no clear D. In DNA, the CDR3 is TGTGCCATCAGCGACTTCCTCTTCTACGAGCAGTACTTC. It codes for CAISDFLFYEQYF.